This TCR beta chain is drawn from a study of T cell changes during pregnancy in multiple sclerosis. The trim removed 10 bases at V and 6 bases at J, leaving 14 bases unmatched. CDR1 is MGHRA, CDR2 YSYEKL, per germline. The CDR3 spans 16 residues. Method: immunoSEQ multiplex PCR; TCRdb's copy keeps in-frame clones and lacks some. The sample contains tens of thousands of clones, less than 95% of which appear only once. The chain couples TRBV4-1 to TRBJ2-2; 10 bases fit TRBD2. The origin of this receptor is a female donor with multiple sclerosis, enrolled in a pregnancy study. Sequencing used peripheral blood, obtained before pregnancy. This CDR3 is CATPSLAGEVAGELFF. As DNA, the CDR3 is TGCGCCACCCCATCTCTAGCGGGAGAGGTTGCCGGGGAGCTGTTTTTT.